Following are 25 T cell receptor beta chains from one sample sequenced in a study of T cells in Graves' hyperthyroidism and ophthalmopathy. Authors of the study amplified TCR beta CDR3 regions from RNA transcripts. Using the HTBI primer set, a first-round RT-PCR was run on the TCR CDR3. Each CDR3 protein gets one entry after TCRdb re-called the multiplex PCR reads with MiXCR. This table has a few hundred thousand distinct CDR3 sequences, around 46% appearing once. The sequenced sample consisted of peripheral blood or thyroid tissue (not recorded which). The receptors were gathered from a woman aged 18-30 years with Graves' hyperthyroidism.

This clonotype was observed once. The chain carries TRBV10-3 and TRBJ1-2, with 7 nucleotides matching TRBD1. Per germline, CDR1 ENHRY and CDR2 SYGVKD. V lost 10 bases to trimming and J lost 4 bases; unmatched junction nucleotides: 6. The CDR3 covers 12 residues. The CDR3 nucleotides are TGTGCCACAGAGACAGGGAGCTATGGCTACACCTTC. It is translated as CATETGSYGYTF.

Ten or more counts support this clonotype. The gene calls are TRBV7-2 and TRBJ1-1; 9 nucleotides agree with TRBD1. V gave up 3 bases and J gave up 6 bases; unmatched junction bases: 5. In germline, CDR1 is SGHTA, CDR2 FQGNSA. The CDR3 runs 14 residues. This chain's CDR3 is CASSLGQGKAEAFF. The CDR3 region has the DNA TGTGCCAGCAGCTTGGGACAGGGAAAGGCTGAAGCTTTCTTT.

Details on this clonotype: The conserved closing phenylalanine or tryptophan is absent in this CDR3, likely reflecting a read error. The DNA is omitted, as the CDR3 cannot be located on it reliably, and the CDR3 follows TCRdb's listing. The chain recombines TRBV20-1 with TRBJ1-1; TRBD1 is the table's D call, not checked against the DNA. From its first to its last residue, the CDR3 has 8 amino acids. In germline, CDR1 is DFQATT, CDR2 SNEGSKA (reference sequence). This CDR3 reads CSARDRDR.

At least ten counts were recorded for this clonotype. V is TRBV5-1 and J is TRBJ1-2; D is uncertain. Between the trimmed V and J ends, which lost 5 bases and 5 bases, there was a span of 16 bases. In germline, CDR1 is SGHRS, CDR2 YFSETQ. The CDR3 is 14 residues long. In DNA, the CDR3 is TGCGCCAGCAGGGGCGCGGGGAACCCATATGGCTACACCTTC. This encodes CASRGAGNPYGYTF.

The CDR3 region has the DNA TGTGCCAGCAGCCGGGACGGCTACACCTTC. Translating gives CASSRDGYTF. V is TRBV7-9 and J is TRBJ1-2; tentatively, D is TRBD1 (5 bases). This CDR3 comprises 10 residues. The germline V gene encodes CDR1 SEHNR and CDR2 FQNEAQ (reference sequence). The germline V and J ends were trimmed by 5 bases and 8 bases, with 6 bases remaining between them.

The J gene is TRBJ2-1, the V gene TRBV7-3, with TRBD2 identical over 8 bases. This CDR3 has 19 amino acids. In germline, CDR1 is SGHTA, CDR2 FQGTGA. The V gene end was trimmed by 8 bases and the J gene end by 0 bases; junction bases not matched to a gene: 18. The CDR3 sequence is CASSPRTGGGMSSYNEQFF. CDR3 DNA: TGTGCCAGCTCACCCCGGACTGGCGGGGGGATGAGCTCCTACAATGAGCAGTTCTTC.

V gene TRBV7-2 combines with J gene TRBJ2-5; 7 nucleotides match TRBD1. J gave up 10 bases and V 5 bases, and 7 bases lay outside the gene matches. The CDR3 loop spans 12 amino acids. Germline V gene lookup returns CDR1 SGHTA and CDR2 FQGNSA. The CDR3 loop is CASSPIQGNQYF. The CDR3 DNA reads TGTGCCAGCAGCCCCATACAGGGGAACCAGTACTTC.

This clonotype was counted ten times or more. This chain connects TRBV19 to TRBJ2-7, with TRBD2 matching over 8 bases. The CDR3 length is 13 residues. Losses at the gene ends were 4 bases for V and 3 bases for J; bases not matched to a gene: 2. Germline V gene data show CDR1 as LNHDA and CDR2 as SQIVND (reference sequence). CDR3 protein: CASSRSGSYEQYF. CDR3 DNA sequence: TGTGCCAGTAGTAGGAGCGGGAGCTACGAGCAGTACTTC.

This rearrangement joins TRBV29-1 to TRBJ1-4, with D possibly TRBD1 on 6 matching bases. Trimming left V 6 bases short and J 5 bases short, with 16 bases between. CDR3 length: 14 residues. CDR1 and CDR2 from the germline V gene are SQVTM and ANQGSEA. CDR3 region: CSVTKTRGNEKLFF. In nucleotides, the CDR3 is TGCAGCGTAACAAAGACGAGGGGGAATGAAAAACTGTTTTTT.

V usage is TRBV5-1 and J usage is TRBJ2-7; 11 bases map to TRBD2. The CDR3 totals 14 residues. Germline lookup yields CDR1 SGHRS and CDR2 YFSETQ. With V trimmed by 4 bases and J by 2 bases, 2 bases remained unmatched. The CDR3 DNA is TGCGCCAGCAGCACTAGCGGGAGCCCCTACGAGCAGTACTTC. Its translation: CASSTSGSPYEQYF. The complete variable domain, with remaining parts taken from reference TRBV5-1 and TRBJ2-7, reads KAGVTQTPRYLIKTRGQQVTLSCSPISGHRSVSWYQQTPGQGLQFLFEYFSETQRNKGNFPGRFSGRQFSNSRSEMNVSTLELGDSALYLCASSTSGSPYEQYFGPGTRLTVT.

The chain is built from TRBV5-6 and TRBJ2-5; perhaps TRBD2 as D (5 bases). The CDR3 has 14 residues. Germline V CDR1 and CDR2: SGHDT, YYEEEE. V lost 4 bases, J lost 4 bases, and 14 bases lay in between. DNA of the CDR3: TGTGCCAGCAGCCCAGGACTGACGGGAGAGACCCAGTACTTC. Residues: CASSPGLTGETQYF.

The chain links TRBV2 to TRBJ1-1; no firm D call. Germline V gene data show CDR1 as SNHLY and CDR2 as FYNNEI. CDR3 size: 13 residues. Trimming stripped 5 bases from V and 1 base from J, with 8 bases between. The CDR3 nucleotides are TGTGCCAGCAGTCGGGCGGAGAACACTGAAGCTTTCTTT. Translating it yields CASSRAENTEAFF.

With respect to this clonotype: The CDR3 end shows no conserved phenylalanine or tryptophan, and so a read error is likely. Because the CDR3's place on the DNA is in doubt, the DNA is left out and the CDR3 is given as listed by TCRdb. The genes are TRBV7-2 and TRBJ2-7; the D call in the table, TRBD1, was not verified against the DNA. The CDR3 totals 10 residues, both ends included. Germline CDR1 SGHTA, CDR2 FQGNSA. The CDR3 region is CASSRDRASY.

CDR3 protein: CASSLAGLAISSYEQYF. CDR3 DNA: TGTGCCAGCAGCTTAGCGGGACTAGCGATTAGCTCCTACGAGCAGTACTTC. This chain connects TRBV7-9 to TRBJ2-7; 10 bases are a match to TRBD2. This CDR3 spans 17 amino acids. V shed 0 bases and J 0 bases; nucleotides not matched to a gene: 5. Germline lookup yields CDR1 SEHNR and CDR2 FQNEAQ (reference sequence).

The rearrangement joins TRBV7-2 to TRBJ1-2; 11 bases agree with TRBD1. CDR1 and CDR2 from the germline V gene are SGHTA and FQGNSA. The CDR3 runs to 14 residues. J gave up 4 bases and V 10 bases, and 8 bases lay outside the gene matches. CDR3 nucleotide sequence: TGTGCCACCGCGGACAGGGGGCGCGGCTATGGCTACACCTTC. It codes for CATADRGRGYGYTF.

V gene TRBV20-1 combines with J gene TRBJ1-5, with 9 bases matching TRBD1. This CDR3 is built from 17 residues. Germline V CDR1 and CDR2: DFQATT, SNEGSKA (reference sequence). Trimming at V came to 0 bases and at J to 3 bases, leaving 9 bases not matched to a gene. The CDR3: CSARDLAGQGDNQPQHF. Here the CDR3 DNA reads TGCAGTGCTAGAGACCTAGCGGGACAGGGTGACAATCAGCCCCAGCATTTT.

This clonotype has just one count. The chain combines TRBV4-1 with TRBJ2-7; the D gene is possibly TRBD2 (7 bases). V was trimmed by 2 bases and J by 7 bases, leaving 24 bases between them. The germline gives CDR1 MGHRA, CDR2 YSYEKL. The CDR3 is 17 amino acids. The CDR3: CASSQTVGGGVYNEQYF. The CDR3 nucleotides are TGCGCCAGCAGCCAAACTGTGGGAGGGGGGGTTTACAATGAGCAGTACTTC.

This clonotype has a count of ten or more. J is TRBJ1-1 and V is TRBV3-1; D is uncertain. The CDR3 loop spans 15 amino acids. The V and J ends lost 6 bases and 1 base respectively, with 15 bases between them. The germline V gene has CDR1 LGHDT and CDR2 YNNKEL (reference sequence). This chain's CDR3 is CASRRGHYGNTEAFF. The CDR3 coding sequence is TGTGCCAGCAGGCGGGGTCATTACGGGAACACTGAAGCTTTCTTT.

This clonotype was recorded at least ten times. The chain joins TRBV7-3 to TRBJ2-5, with 9 bases that match TRBD2. Germline CDR1 is SGHTA and CDR2 is FQGTGA. V lost 5 bases to trimming and J lost 5 bases; unmatched junction nucleotides: 12. The CDR3 is made up of 16 amino acids. CDR3 in DNA: TGTGCCAGCAGCCCGGCAGTTGCGGGAGGGCGGGAGACCCAGTACTTC. This encodes CASSPAVAGGRETQYF.

This clonotype was seen many times. The V and J genes are TRBV2 and TRBJ1-1; 11 positions match TRBD1. J lost 6 bases, V lost 1 base, and 4 bases had no gene match. The germline V gene has CDR1 SNHLY and CDR2 FYNNEI. This CDR3 is 15 amino acids long. The CDR3 DNA sequence: TGTGCCAGCAGTGAAGGGACAGGGGGCCCACCTGAAGCTTTCTTT. Protein: CASSEGTGGPPEAFF.

This chain links TRBV7-2 with TRBJ1-5, with a tentative D call TRBD1 (5 bases). Per germline, CDR1 SGHTA and CDR2 FQGNSA. The V and J ends lost 6 bases and 11 bases respectively, with 17 bases between them. The CDR3 is made up of 13 amino acids. In nucleotides, the CDR3 is TGTGCCAGCAGAACCAGAAGGGGTGAGACCCAGCATTTT. Translating it yields CASRTRRGETQHF.

This clonotype was detected many times. V gene TRBV6-5 combines with J gene TRBJ1-2; D gene ambiguous. Germline CDR1 MNHEY, CDR2 SVGAGI. This CDR3 is built from 13 residues. V dropped 0 bases and J dropped 4 bases, with 6 bases sitting between them. The CDR3 region has the DNA TGTGCCAGCAGTTACTCGTTACTCTATGGCTACACCTTC. Translating it yields CASSYSLLYGYTF.

In its sample, this clonotype was seen many times. V usage is TRBV12-3 or TRBV12-4 and J usage is TRBJ1-2; 10 bases fit TRBD1. The CDR3 loop spans 13 amino acids. J gave up 6 bases and V 5 bases, and 3 bases lay outside the gene matches. The CDR3 spells CASSHGTGDGYTF. CDR3 coding DNA: TGTGCCAGCAGTCACGGGACAGGGGATGGCTACACCTTC.

The V and J genes are TRBV10-1 and TRBJ1-1; 7 bases fit TRBD1. The V gene end was trimmed by 2 bases and the J gene end by 6 bases; junction bases not matched to a gene: 6. Germline values: CDR1 WNHNN, CDR2 SYGVQD (reference sequence). The CDR3 runs to 14 residues. CDR3 sequence (DNA): TGCGCCAGCAGTGAGAGTTCGGGACAGCCTGAAGCTTTCTTT. Its translation: CASSESSGQPEAFF.

The J gene is TRBJ2-3, the V gene TRBV4-1; a weak D match, TRBD1 (5 bases). The CDR3 has 14 amino acids. V was cut by 0 bases and J by 7 bases, with 11 bases left in between. Germline V gene data show CDR1 as MGHRA and CDR2 as YSYEKL. CDR3 region: CASSQEGRANTQYF. Written as DNA, the CDR3 is TGCGCCAGCAGCCAAGAGGGCAGGGCAAATACGCAGTATTTT.